This TCR beta chain was recovered during a study of cytomegalovirus exposure and HLA in healthy donors. Findings and caveats of the study: The study listed 150 to 200 cytomegalovirus-associated TCR beta chains.

CDR3 length: 14 amino acids. Trimming took 5 bases from V and 7 from J; bases not matched to a gene: 8. Germline V gene data show CDR1 as SQVTM and CDR2 as ANQGSEA. Amplification used 60 Vbeta primers and 13 Jbeta primers. Clones were sequenced by immunoSEQ multiplex PCR, and TCRdb holds only the in-frame ones, with some missing. The sample yields a few hundred thousand clones, around 81% seen once. This clone occurred once. The antigen remains undetermined. The specimen sequenced was PBMCs. The V call is TRBV29-1, the J call TRBJ1-5; TRBD1 agrees at 10 bases. This sequence originates from a woman between 55 and 75 years old in good health and CMV-seropositive. CDR3 nucleotide sequence: TGCAGCGTTTCAAGTGGGACAGGGGAACAGCCCCAGCATTTT. Protein sequence: CSVSSGTGEQPQHF.